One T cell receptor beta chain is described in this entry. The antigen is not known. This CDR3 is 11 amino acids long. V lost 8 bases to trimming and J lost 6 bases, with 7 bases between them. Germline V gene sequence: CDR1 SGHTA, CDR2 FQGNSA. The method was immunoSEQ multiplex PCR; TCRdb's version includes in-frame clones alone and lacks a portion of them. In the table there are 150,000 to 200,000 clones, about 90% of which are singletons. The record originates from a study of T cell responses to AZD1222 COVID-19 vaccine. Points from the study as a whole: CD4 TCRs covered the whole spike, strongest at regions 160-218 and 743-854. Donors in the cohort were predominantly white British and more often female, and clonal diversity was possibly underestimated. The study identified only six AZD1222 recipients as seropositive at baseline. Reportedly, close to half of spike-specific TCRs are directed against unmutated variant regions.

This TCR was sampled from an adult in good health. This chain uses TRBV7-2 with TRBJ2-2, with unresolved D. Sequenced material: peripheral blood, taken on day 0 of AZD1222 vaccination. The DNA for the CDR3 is TGTGCCAGCCGGTTTGCCGGGGAGCTGTTTTTT. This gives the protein CASRFAGELFF.